This TCR beta chain was recorded in a study of Tregs in tolerant kidney transplant recipients (dated by TCRdb to about 2019). With respect to the entire study: Related donors were used in the transplants with nonmyeloablative bone marrow transplantation, and mixed chimerism was transient in the human trials. The study applied TCRbeta sequencing to find donor-specific regulatory T cells before combined kidney and bone marrow transplantation and then followed those same cells after transplant. Beyond this particular receptor, the publication reports: The study was constrained by small patient numbers, and validation of the findings is required in larger populations and under other immunosuppression protocols. In tolerant patients, the expansion of donor-specific Tregs was greater than global Treg expansion, suggesting that the expansion was antigen-driven rather than nonspecific. The most biologically relevant and donor-specific TCRbeta repertoire appeared to be identified by expanding Tregs with activated donor B cells. Because the PCR primers were changed over time for some patients, nucleotide-level comparison could not be performed across the samples from those patients. Although technical replication error seemed to be minimal, the question of biological reproducibility was not addressed directly.

For TCRbeta CDR3 sequencing, genomic DNA from the sorted cells was extracted using the QIAGEN DNeasy Blood and Tissue Kit. High-throughput TCRbeta CDR3 sequencing, which included PCR amplification with bias correction and internal controls, was done commercially through immunoSEQ. The published analysis was carried out like this. Unique productive TCRbeta sequences were defined by CDR3 nucleotide sequence where primers matched, and otherwise by CDR3 amino acid sequence together with Vbeta and Jbeta genes. As a correction for sorting error, sequences shared between sorted populations at a frequency ratio of 2:1 or less were discarded, and the remaining shared sequences were assigned to the higher population. Sequences were defined as donor-reactive when expanded at least 5-fold in CFSE-low cells versus unstimulated cells and present at a frequency of at least 0.01% in CFSE-low cells. Repertoire divergence was quantified by Jensen-Shannon divergence calculated from the top 100 TCRbeta sequences ranked by frequency. For samples with multiple sequencing runs, sorting error was corrected separately for each run before the runs were pooled. TCRdb holds this immuneACCESS table with in-frame rearrangements only. Some clones are missing; in checked studies, unresolved V genes explain under half, and the rest has no known cause. The V and J calls and clone size come from that table; D and trimming were worked out from the DNA. A total of under 95,000 clones appear in this sample, 91% of them only once. About 0.3% of the sample comes from the top ten.

The time point label here, explained by the study, means: blood sample drawn before combined kidney and bone marrow transplant. Unstimulated Tregs (CD4+CD25+CD127-), CD4+ non-Tregs (CD4+CD25-), CD4 and CD8 cells were FACS-sorted from thawed PBMCs. Before Treg sorting, thawed PBMCs were rested overnight at 37°C with 200 IU/ml IL-2. A few combined kidney and bone marrow transplant recipients from the ITN036ST trial were included as patients, and samples were available only from these trial subjects. Healthy control blood was processed to PBMCs with a Ficoll density gradient and then cryopreserved, whereas patient PBMCs were collected both before and after transplant. Measured from the cysteine to the phenylalanine, the CDR3 is 16 residues long. The kept DNA is CDR3 alone, 48 bases in frame from the first base. The germline V gene encodes CDR1 MNHEY and CDR2 SMNVEV (reference sequence). Trimming removed 2 bases from V and 6 bases from J, leaving 16 bases between the germline ends.

As concerns this clone: Its antigen remains unidentified. The sample holds no much larger clone one base away, and base qualities are not on file.

The sequence came from a human donor who received a combined kidney and bone marrow transplant. The receptor chain draws on TRBV27 and TRBJ1-4, with a tentative D gene TRBD1 over 5 matching bases. The sequenced sample was Tregs from blood, obtained before the transplant. The CDR3 region: CASSLSRGVGDEKLFF. Read as DNA, the sequence is TGTGCCAGCAGTTTAAGCCGGGGGGTTGGAGATGAAAAACTGTTTTTT. Reference TRBV27 and TRBJ1-4 proteins supply the regions before and after the CDR3; the full variable domain is: EAQVTQNPRYLITVTGKKLTVTCSQNMNHEYMSWYRQDPGLGLRQIYYSMNVEVTDKGDVPEGYKVSRKEKRNFPLILESPSPNQTSLYFCASSLSRGVGDEKLFFGSGTQLSVL.